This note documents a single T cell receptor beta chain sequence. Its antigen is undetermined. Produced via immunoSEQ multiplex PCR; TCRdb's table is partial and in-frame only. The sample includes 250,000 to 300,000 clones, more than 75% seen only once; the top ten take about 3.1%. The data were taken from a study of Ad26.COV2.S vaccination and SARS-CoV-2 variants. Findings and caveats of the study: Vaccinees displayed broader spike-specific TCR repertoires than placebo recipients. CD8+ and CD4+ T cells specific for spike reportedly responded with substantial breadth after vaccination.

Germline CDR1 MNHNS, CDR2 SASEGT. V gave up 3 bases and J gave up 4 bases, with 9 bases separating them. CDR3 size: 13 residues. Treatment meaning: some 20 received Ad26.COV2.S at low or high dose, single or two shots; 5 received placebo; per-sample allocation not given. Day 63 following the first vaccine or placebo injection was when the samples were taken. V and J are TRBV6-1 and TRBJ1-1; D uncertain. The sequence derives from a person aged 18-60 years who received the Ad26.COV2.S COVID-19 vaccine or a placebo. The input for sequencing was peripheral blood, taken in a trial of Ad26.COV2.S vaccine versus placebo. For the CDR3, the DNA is TGTGCCAGCAGTGAGGAGAGCTTCACTGAAGCTTTCTTT. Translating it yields CASSEESFTEAFF.